The next 20 T cell receptor beta chains were all read from a single sample in a study of cytomegalovirus exposure and HLA in healthy donors. PCR used 60 Vbeta primers and 13 Jbeta primers. Only in-frame clones appear in the TCRdb table, and some are missing; sequencing was by immunoSEQ multiplex PCR. There are around 140,000 clones in the sample; 70% to 85% occur only once, and roughly 9.9% lies in the top ten. The material sequenced was PBMCs. The receptors stem from a woman aged 55-69 years in good health and CMV-seropositive.

The genes are TRBV10-3 and TRBJ2-7, with D perhaps matching TRBD2 (6 bases). Germline assignment: CDR1 ENHRY and CDR2 SYGVKD. Trimming cost V 3 bases and J 3 bases, with 15 bases left between them. The length of the CDR3 is 15 residues. CDR3 residues: CAISDKGDSYYEQYF. CDR3 coding DNA: TGTGCCATCAGTGATAAAGGGGACTCTTACTACGAGCAGTACTTC.

This chain connects TRBV28 to TRBJ1-5; D gene ambiguous. The CDR3 spans 14 residues. V gave up 2 bases and J gave up 4 bases, with 9 bases separating them. The germline CDR1 and CDR2 sequences are MDHEN and SYDVKM. The CDR3 region is CASSLGRRNQPQHF. CDR3 coding DNA: TGTGCCAGCAGTTTAGGCAGGAGGAATCAGCCCCAGCATTTT.

This chain joins TRBV30 and TRBJ2-7; 9 positions agree with TRBD2. Germline-derived CDR1 and CDR2 are GTSNPN and SVGIG (reference sequence). The V and J ends lost 2 bases and 4 bases, in that order; junction bases with no gene match: 12. This CDR3 has 16 residues. Written as DNA, the CDR3 is TGTGCCTGGAGTATTCCGCGGGCTAGCGGGATGTACGAGCAGTACTTC. Protein: CAWSIPRASGMYEQYF. The variable domain in full, completed from reference TRBV30 and TRBJ2-7, reads SQTIHQWPATLVQPVGSPLSLECTVEGTSNPNLYWYRQAAGRGLQLLFYSVGIGQISSEVPQNLSASRPQDRQFILSSKKLLLSDSGFYLCAWSIPRASGMYEQYFGPGTRLTVT.

The V and J genes are TRBV4-2 and TRBJ2-7; 8 bases map to TRBD2. Germline CDR1 reads LGHNA; CDR2 reads YNFKEQ. The CDR3 runs 14 residues. V dropped 4 bases and J dropped 0; count of bases not matched to a gene: 2. The CDR3: CASSLAGTSYEQYF. The CDR3 DNA sequence: TGTGCCAGCAGCCTAGCGGGGACCTCCTACGAGCAGTACTTC.

This chain uses TRBV6-6 with TRBJ1-4; D perhaps matches TRBD1 (5 bases). CDR1 is MNHNY and CDR2 is SVGAGI in the germline V gene (reference sequence). The CDR3 loop spans 14 amino acids. With 2 bases removed from V and 11 bases from J, the gap between germline ends came to 15 bases. The CDR3 here is CASSYLTGMSKLFF. CDR3 nucleotides: TGTGCCAGCAGTTACCTCACAGGAATGAGTAAACTGTTTTTT.

This chain uses TRBV15 with TRBJ1-2, with D perhaps TRBD1 (6 bases). This CDR3 comprises 16 residues. CDR1 is LNHNV and CDR2 is YYDKDF in the germline V gene (reference sequence). V shed 0 bases and J shed 6 bases, with 17 bases lying between them. CDR3 nucleotide sequence: TGTGCCACCAGCAGAGATCTTGCAGCAGGGGCGGATGGCTACACCTTC. Protein: CATSRDLAAGADGYTF.

J is TRBJ2-3 and V is TRBV18, with 8 positions matching TRBD2. Unmatched junction bases numbered 8, after V lost 6 bases and J lost 6 bases. There are 14 residues in the CDR3. The germline V gene has CDR1 KGHSH and CDR2 LQKENI. The CDR3 sequence: CASSTRTSFDTQYF. The DNA of the CDR3 is TGTGCCAGCTCTACACGGACTAGCTTTGATACGCAGTATTTT.

The genes are TRBV27 and TRBJ2-2; a possible D gene is TRBD2 (5 bases). This CDR3 spans 12 amino acids. Trimming removed 5 bases from V and 7 bases from J, with 8 bases in between. In germline, CDR1 is MNHEY, CDR2 SMNVEV (reference sequence). For the CDR3, the DNA is TGTGCCAGCAGTCTCGGGGTCGGGGAGCTGTTTTTT. It translates to CASSLGVGELFF.

This chain links TRBV25-1 with TRBJ1-2; D is undetermined. V was pared by 5 bases and J by 8 bases, with 18 bases between. The CDR3 extends over 14 amino acids. Germline values: CDR1 MGHDK, CDR2 SYGVNS. The CDR3 DNA is TGTGCCAGCAGTCGGGAGGGCCTGTTGGGGGGCTACACCTTC. Residues: CASSREGLLGGYTF.

V is TRBV5-1 and J is TRBJ2-7, with D hard to call. The CDR3 is 12 residues long. V was cut by 3 bases and J by 0 bases, with 4 bases left in between. Germline V gives CDR1 SGHRS, CDR2 YFSETQ. CDR3 DNA sequence: TGCGCCAGCAGCTCTACCTCCTACGAGCAGTACTTC. Protein sequence: CASSSTSYEQYF.

The chain has TRBV19 and TRBJ2-1; 11 bases fit TRBD2. This CDR3 has 18 amino acids. From germline, CDR1 is LNHDA and CDR2 SQIVND (reference sequence). The V and J ends lost 7 bases and 6 bases, in that order; junction bases with no gene match: 17. CDR3 sequence (DNA): TGTGCCAGTACCACAGGGTTAGCGGGAGGGCCCCGTGGCAATGAGCAGTTCTTC. Translated, it gives CASTTGLAGGPRGNEQFF.

The chain is built from TRBV19 and TRBJ2-3; 13 bases match TRBD2. Germline values: CDR1 LNHDA, CDR2 SQIVND (reference sequence). The V and J ends lost 0 bases and 1 base, in that order; junction bases with no gene match: 13. There are 21 residues in the CDR3. The CDR3 nucleotides are TGTGCCAGTAGTATAGATCCCCCACTAGCGGGAGGGCCCTCGGGCACAGATACGCAGTATTTT. It yields the protein CASSIDPPLAGGPSGTDTQYF.

The chain joins TRBV11-2 to TRBJ2-7; 12 bases match TRBD2. CDR3 length equals 15 residues. The germline V gene has CDR1 SGHAT and CDR2 FQNNGV. V lost 5 bases and J lost 4; bases outside the gene matches: 6. CDR3 nucleotides: TGTGCCAGCAGCCCCCGGACTAGCGGGACGTACGAGCAGTACTTC. Translating it yields CASSPRTSGTYEQYF.

The chain has TRBV28 and TRBJ2-1, with 11 positions matching TRBD1. Germline loops: CDR1 MDHEN, CDR2 SYDVKM. The CDR3 extends over 16 amino acids. Trimming at V came to 4 bases and at J to 9 bases, leaving 11 bases not matched to a gene. The CDR3 nucleotides are TGTGCCAGCAGTTCAATGGACAGGGGGCTTCGTTTTGAGCAGTTCTTC. It specifies CASSSMDRGLRFEQFF. The complete variable domain, with remaining parts taken from reference TRBV28 and TRBJ2-1, reads DVKVTQSSRYLVKRTGEKVFLECVQDMDHENMFWYRQDPGLGLRLIYFSYDVKMKEKGDIPEGYSVSREKKERFSLILESASTNQTSMYLCASSSMDRGLRFEQFFGPGTRLTVL.

The gene calls are TRBV29-1 and TRBJ2-7; 9 bases align to TRBD1. CDR3 length: 12 amino acids. In germline, CDR1 is SQVTM, CDR2 ANQGSEA. The V segment lost 5 bases and the J segment 4 bases; nucleotides outside the gene matches: 3. DNA of the CDR3: TGCAGCGTTAGGGGACAGGGATACGAGCAGTACTTC. Translating gives CSVRGQGYEQYF.

This chain links TRBV12-2 with TRBJ1-2. TRBV12-2 is a pseudogene. The CDR3 is 18 residues long. CDR3 protein: CASRLEVMVENRGYGYTF. CDR3 bases: TGTGCAAGTCGCTTAGAGGTTATGGTAGAGAACCGGGGCTATGGCTACACCTTC.

This clone appeared a few times. The chain recombines TRBV5-1 with TRBJ1-1; D is unclear. V lost 0 bases and J 0 bases, leaving 12 bases between the germline ends. The V gene's germline CDR1 is SGHRS and CDR2 YFSETQ. This CDR3 has 16 residues. DNA of the CDR3: TGCGCCAGCAGCTTGGTGGCAGGTCTCATGAACACTGAAGCTTTCTTT. Its protein is CASSLVAGLMNTEAFF.

This clone was detected a few times. The J gene is TRBJ1-1, the V gene TRBV28; D gene ambiguous. The germline gives CDR1 MDHEN, CDR2 SYDVKM. The CDR3 runs to 12 residues. Trimming removed 4 bases at V and 6 bases at J, with 9 bases between. The CDR3 sequence is CASSSGSSEAFF. The CDR3 bases are TGTGCCAGCAGTTCAGGATCCTCTGAAGCTTTCTTT.

V gene TRBV2 combines with J gene TRBJ2-7; 9 bases are shared with TRBD2. The CDR3 covers 12 residues. Trimming took 6 bases from V and 3 from J; bases not matched to a gene: 0. Germline assignment: CDR1 SNHLY and CDR2 FYNNEI. The DNA of the CDR3 is TGTGCCAGCAGGCGGGGGGGCTACGAGCAGTACTTC. This sequence encodes CASRRGGYEQYF.

V gene TRBV5-8 combines with J gene TRBJ2-7; 7 bases are a match to TRBD1. Losses at the gene ends were 3 bases for V and 2 bases for J; bases not matched to a gene: 5. Germline V gene lookup returns CDR1 SGHTS and CDR2 YDEGEE. This CDR3 has 14 amino acids. This CDR3 reads CASSWGQLTYEQYF. CDR3 nucleotide sequence: TGTGCCAGCAGCTGGGGACAGCTTACCTACGAGCAGTACTTC.